This TCR beta chain was profiled in a study of OX40 agonist ivuxolimab in advanced cancers. Whole-study results and caveats: Among the lowest levels of clonal expansion were found in partial responders at 0.1-3.0 mg/kg.

Trimming removed 4 bases at V and 7 bases at J, with 14 bases between. CDR1 is SGHAT and CDR2 is FQNNGV in the germline V gene. The CDR3 runs 14 residues. The data were produced by immunoSEQ multiplex PCR, yet TCRdb's version contains in-frame clones alone and is incomplete. The repertoire has under 80,000 clones, roughly 80% of them found once; the top ten carry 1.1%. On this clone: What it recognizes is unknown.

This TCR was recovered from an adult with an advanced solid tumor such as melanoma, head and neck, liver or kidney cancer. The material was CD4+ or CD8+ T cells sorted from blood, obtained in a trial of the OX40 agonist ivuxolimab. The chain employs TRBV11-2 and TRBJ2-1; D unclear. The CDR3 DNA sequence: TGTGCCAGCAGCTCCCGGGCATCGAAGAATGAGCAGTTCTTC. Protein sequence: CASSSRASKNEQFF.